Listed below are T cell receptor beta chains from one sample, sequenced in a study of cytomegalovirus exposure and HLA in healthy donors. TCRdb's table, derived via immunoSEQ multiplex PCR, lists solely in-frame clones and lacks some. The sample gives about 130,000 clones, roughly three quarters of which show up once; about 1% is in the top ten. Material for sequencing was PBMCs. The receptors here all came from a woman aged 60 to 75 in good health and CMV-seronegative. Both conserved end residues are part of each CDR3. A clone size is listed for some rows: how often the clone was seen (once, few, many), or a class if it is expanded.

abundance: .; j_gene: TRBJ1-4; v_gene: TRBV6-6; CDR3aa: CASSRDRGLNEKLFF
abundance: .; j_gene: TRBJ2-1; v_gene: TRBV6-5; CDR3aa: CASSSRRDYNEQFF
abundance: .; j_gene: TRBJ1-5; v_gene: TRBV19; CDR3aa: CASSIGGDSQPQHF
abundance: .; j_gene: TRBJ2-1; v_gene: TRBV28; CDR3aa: CASRSTRDRGLNEQFF
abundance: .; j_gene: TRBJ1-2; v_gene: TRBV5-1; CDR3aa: CASSLENRGLGYGYTF
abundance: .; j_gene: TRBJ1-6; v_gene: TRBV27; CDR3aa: CASRTGRYNSPLHF
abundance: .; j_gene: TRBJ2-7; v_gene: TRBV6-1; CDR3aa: CASSEDLNRVGQYF
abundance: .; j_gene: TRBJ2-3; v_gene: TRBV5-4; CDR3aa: CASSLAKLAGEVYTQYF
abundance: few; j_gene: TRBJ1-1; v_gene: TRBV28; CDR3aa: CATMTDTEAFF
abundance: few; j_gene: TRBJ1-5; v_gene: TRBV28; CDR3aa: CASSPRRQGRPYSNQPQHF
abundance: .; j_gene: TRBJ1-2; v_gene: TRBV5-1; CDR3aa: CASNGGDTYGYTF
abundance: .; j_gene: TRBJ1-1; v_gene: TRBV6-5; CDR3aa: CATTGGGGNTEAFF
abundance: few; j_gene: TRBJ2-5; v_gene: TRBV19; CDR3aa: CASSTQAFYQETQYF
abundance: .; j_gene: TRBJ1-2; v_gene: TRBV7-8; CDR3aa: CASSWGQNYGYTF
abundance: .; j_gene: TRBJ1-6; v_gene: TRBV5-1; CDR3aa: CASSLEGVGSPLHF
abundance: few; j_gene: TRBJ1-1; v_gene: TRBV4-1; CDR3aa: CASSQDRPGGGWTEAFF
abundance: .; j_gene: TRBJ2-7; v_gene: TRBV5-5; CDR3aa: CASSRGQDYEQYF
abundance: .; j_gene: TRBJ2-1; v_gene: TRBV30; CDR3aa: CAWRATTYYNEQFF
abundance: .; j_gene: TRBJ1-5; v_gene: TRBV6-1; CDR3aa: CATGGVNNQPQHF
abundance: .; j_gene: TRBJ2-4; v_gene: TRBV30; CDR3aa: CAWSPLSGRGNIQYF
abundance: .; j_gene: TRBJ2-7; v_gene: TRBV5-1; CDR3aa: CASSSRDRGGEQYF
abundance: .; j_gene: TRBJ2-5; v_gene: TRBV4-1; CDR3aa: CASSPGGAGGQETQYF
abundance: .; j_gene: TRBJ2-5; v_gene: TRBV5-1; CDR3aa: CASSPRTLGVSETQYF
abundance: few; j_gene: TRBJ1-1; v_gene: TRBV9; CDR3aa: CASSVFGSEDTEAFF
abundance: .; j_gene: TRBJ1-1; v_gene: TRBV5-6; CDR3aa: CASSLAGLTEAFF
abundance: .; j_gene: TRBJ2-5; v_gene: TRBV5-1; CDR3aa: CASSLEGLKQETQYF
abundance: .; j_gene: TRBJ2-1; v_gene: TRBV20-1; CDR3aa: CSATRTEQFF
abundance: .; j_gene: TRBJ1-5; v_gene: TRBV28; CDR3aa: CASSPYRGFRPQHF
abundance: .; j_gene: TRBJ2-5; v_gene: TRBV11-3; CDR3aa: CASSLGREETQYF
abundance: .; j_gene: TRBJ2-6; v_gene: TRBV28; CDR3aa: CASSLKGQPANVLTF
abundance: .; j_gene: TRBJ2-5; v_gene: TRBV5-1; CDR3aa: CASSLDAGRGETQYF
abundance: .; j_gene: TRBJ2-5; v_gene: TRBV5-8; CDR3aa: CASSPSDRGRQQETQYF
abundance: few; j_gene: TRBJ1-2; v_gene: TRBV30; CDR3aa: CAWILDGNPAYGYTF
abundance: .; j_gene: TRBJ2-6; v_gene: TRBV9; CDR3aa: CASSRLGLAGSSGANVLTF
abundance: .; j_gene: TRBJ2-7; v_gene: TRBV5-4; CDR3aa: CASSRGLAAYEQYF
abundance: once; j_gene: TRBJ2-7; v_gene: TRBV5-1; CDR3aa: CASSPGSSYEQYF
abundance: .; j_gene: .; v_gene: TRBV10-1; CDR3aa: CASSERGQGRYEQYF
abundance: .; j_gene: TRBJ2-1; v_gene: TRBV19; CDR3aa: CASTSSYNEQFF
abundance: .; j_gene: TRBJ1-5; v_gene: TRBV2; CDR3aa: CANLAGNIRNQPQHF
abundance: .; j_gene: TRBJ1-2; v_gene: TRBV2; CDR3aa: CASSNRGQLGGYTF
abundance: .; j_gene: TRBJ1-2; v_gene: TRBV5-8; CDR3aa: CASSNPTEPSNYGYTF
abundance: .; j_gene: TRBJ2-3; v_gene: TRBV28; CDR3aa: CASSLRGVSTDTQYF
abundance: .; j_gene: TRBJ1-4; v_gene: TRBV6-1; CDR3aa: CASSEDMKRTWGGNEKLFF
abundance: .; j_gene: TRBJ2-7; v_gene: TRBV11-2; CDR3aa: CASSSRSGGSFYEQYF
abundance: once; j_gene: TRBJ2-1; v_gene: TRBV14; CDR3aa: CASSQGTRGEQFF
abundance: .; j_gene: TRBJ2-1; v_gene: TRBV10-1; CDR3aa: CASSAGLYSSYNEQFF
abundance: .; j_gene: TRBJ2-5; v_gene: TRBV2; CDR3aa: CASSVLAGLEETQYF
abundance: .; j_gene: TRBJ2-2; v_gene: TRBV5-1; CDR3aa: CASSFGDSGKAGELFF
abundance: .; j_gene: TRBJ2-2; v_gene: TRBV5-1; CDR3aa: CASSLEGNTGELFF
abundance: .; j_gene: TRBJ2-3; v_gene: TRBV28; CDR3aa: CASKIGGSGSPDTQYF
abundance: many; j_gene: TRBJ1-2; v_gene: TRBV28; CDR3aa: CASRPNSNYGYTF